These T cell receptor beta chains were read from a single sample in a study of cytomegalovirus exposure and HLA in healthy donors. The method was immunoSEQ multiplex PCR; TCRdb's version includes in-frame clones alone and lacks a portion of them. The sample records fewer than 120,000 clones, 78% being singletons. Sequenced material: PBMCs. The receptors come from a woman aged 25 to 39 in good health and CMV-seronegative. Both conserved end residues are part of each CDR3. A D gene is named only where the DNA matches it firmly. Size is stated for part of the rows, as once, few or many counts, or as a class when the clone is expanded.

j_call clone_size v_call d_call cdr3_aa cdr3_nt
TRBJ2-1 - TRBV2 TRBD2 CASRPASGEYNEQFF TGTGCCAGCAGACCAGCTAGCGGGGAGTACAATGAGCAGTTCTTC
TRBJ1-6 - TRBV9 - CASSVGGGSSYNSPLHF TGTGCCAGCAGCGTGGGGGGGGGAAGCTCCTATAATTCACCCCTCCACTTT
TRBJ2-1 - TRBV19 TRBD1 CASSAGTGWYEQFF TGTGCCAGTAGTGCAGGGACAGGGTGGTATGAGCAGTTCTTC
TRBJ2-7 - TRBV29-1 TRBD1 CSVDLSGTGGAEQYF TGCAGCGTTGATCTGTCCGGGACAGGAGGGGCCGAGCAGTACTTC
TRBJ1-4 few TRBV6-1 TRBD1 CASSRQGTGNEKLFF TGTGCCAGCAGTAGACAGGGGACCGGTAATGAAAAACTGTTTTTT
TRBJ1-5 - TRBV10-3 TRBD1 CAISDQQGASRGNQPQHF TGTGCCATCAGTGACCAACAGGGGGCCAGTAGGGGCAATCAGCCCCAGCATTTT
TRBJ2-5 - TRBV19 - CASSILGQHEQYF TGTGCCAGTAGTATACTCGGACAACATGAGCAGTACTTC
TRBJ1-2 - TRBV25-1 TRBD1 CASSVSGQGNYGYTF TGTGCCAGCAGCGTATCGGGACAGGGGAACTATGGCTACACCTTC
TRBJ2-5 - TRBV28 - CASSPTDWKLQETQYF TGTGCCAGCAGTCCTACGGACTGGAAGTTACAAGAGACCCAGTACTTC
TRBJ2-1 - TRBV5-1 - CASSFGAGNEQFF TGCGCCAGCAGCTTTGGCGCGGGGAATGAGCAGTTCTTC
TRBJ2-1 - TRBV4-3 TRBD2 CASSQDGPSGSYNEQFF TGCGCCAGCAGCCAAGATGGTCCTAGCGGGAGCTACAATGAGCAGTTCTTC
TRBJ2-3 - TRBV18 - CASSPHKGPTDTQYF TGTGCCAGCTCACCACATAAGGGGCCCACAGATACGCAGTATTTT
TRBJ2-1 - TRBV27 TRBD2 CASSPTSGYNEQFF TGTGCCAGCAGCCCGACTAGCGGATACAATGAGCAGTTCTTC
TRBJ1-2 - TRBV28 TRBD1 CASSFQGARSSSYTF TGTGCCAGCAGTTTCCAGGGGGCCCGGTCTTCTAGCTACACCTTC
TRBJ1-4 - TRBV4-1 - CASKEGQLATNEKLFF TGCGCCAGCAAGGAAGGACAGTTAGCAACTAATGAAAAACTGTTTTTT
TRBJ2-7 - TRBV7-9 TRBD1 CASSRGQEDSYEQYF TGTGCCAGCAGCAGGGGACAGGAGGACTCCTACGAGCAGTACTTC
TRBJ2-3 - TRBV1 - CTSLPSGGRCTDTQYF TGCACCAGCTTGCCTAGCGGGGGGCGATGCACAGATACGCAGTATTTT
TRBJ2-3 few TRBV7-6 - CASSSKTGTDTQYF TGTGCCAGCAGCTCTAAGACAGGCACAGATACGCAGTATTTT
TRBJ1-3 once TRBV4-3 - CASSQDRRNTIYF TGCGCCAGCAGCCAAGATCGTAGAAACACCATATATTTT
TRBJ2-7 few TRBV5-6 TRBD2 CASSSPASGRTYEQYF TGTGCCAGCAGCTCGCCGGCTAGCGGGAGGACCTACGAGCAGTACTTC
TRBJ2-3 - TRBV18 - CASSPSWGGSTDTQYF TGTGCCAGCTCACCTTCCTGGGGCGGTAGCACAGATACGCAGTATTTT
TRBJ2-5 - TRBV5-8 TRBD2 CASTWFGRGIQETQYF TGTGCCAGCACCTGGTTCGGGAGGGGCATCCAAGAGACCCAGTACTTC
TRBJ1-2 - TRBV19 TRBD1 CASSTTRDRGGGYTF TGTGCCAGTAGCACAACCCGCGACAGGGGTGGTGGCTACACCTTC
TRBJ1-1 - TRBV4-1 - CASSQVFDWQGLNTEAFF TGCGCCAGCAGCCAAGTATTTGATTGGCAGGGGCTGAACACTGAAGCTTTCTTT
TRBJ1-3 - TRBV5-4 TRBD1 CASSSRDRGFAGNTIYF TGTGCCAGCAGCTCACGGGACAGGGGTTTTGCTGGAAACACCATATATTTT
TRBJ2-3 - TRBV28 - CASSLQGSPTDTQYF TGTGCCAGCAGTTTACAGGGGTCCCCCACAGATACGCAGTATTTT
TRBJ2-7 - TRBV6-5 TRBD1 CATAPDRASYEQYF TGTGCCACTGCGCCGGACAGGGCTTCCTACGAGCAGTACTTC
TRBJ1-1 - TRBV29-1 TRBD1 CSAGGRARNTEAFF TGCAGCGCAGGGGGCCGGGCCAGGAACACTGAAGCTTTCTTT
TRBJ1-5 - TRBV29-1 TRBD1 CSVAQGAGSNQPQHF TGCAGCGTCGCCCAGGGGGCGGGTAGCAATCAGCCCCAGCATTTT
TRBJ1-2 - TRBV10-3 TRBD1 CAILGQGPYGYTF TGTGCCATTTTGGGACAGGGCCCCTATGGCTACACCTTC
TRBJ1-5 - TRBV27 - CASGLVGGYQPQHF TGTGCCAGCGGGTTGGTGGGGGGATATCAGCCCCAGCATTTT
TRBJ2-1 once TRBV2 - CASSDPNLREFF TGTGCCAGCAGTGACCCAAACTTGAGGGAGTTCTTC
TRBJ2-5 - TRBV19 - CASSIDSGPRETQYF TGTGCCAGTAGTATAGATTCCGGTCCGAGGGAGACCCAGTACTTC
TRBJ1-5 - TRBV6-1 - CASRQTSNQPQHF TGTGCCAGCAGACAGACTAGCAATCAGCCCCAGCATTTT
TRBJ2-5 - TRBV19 TRBD2 CASSILAGGPETQYF TGTGCCAGTAGTATACTAGCGGGAGGGCCCGAGACCCAGTACTTC
TRBJ2-1 - TRBV7-2 TRBD1 CASSSKTGANYNEQFF TGTGCCAGCAGCTCAAAGACAGGGGCAAACTACAATGAGCAGTTCTTC
TRBJ1-4 - TRBV4-1 - CASSQAGGKNLAEKLFF TGCGCCAGCAGCCAAGCCGGGGGGAAGAATCTCGCTGAAAAACTGTTTTTT
TRBJ1-6 - TRBV4-2 TRBD1 CASSQEGQGDSPLHF TGTGCCAGCAGCCAAGAGGGACAGGGAGATTCACCCCTCCACTTT
TRBJ1-2 - TRBV28 TRBD1 CASNEQGFTNYGYTF TGTGCCAGTAACGAACAGGGGTTTACTAACTATGGCTACACCTTC
TRBJ1-2 few TRBV30 TRBD1 CAWRPWGIPGQGAYGYTF TGTGCCTGGAGACCCTGGGGGATCCCGGGACAGGGAGCCTATGGCTACACCTTC
TRBJ2-5 - TRBV27 - CASSPGGPKGQYF TGTGCCAGCAGTCCAGGCGGGCCCAAGGGCCAGTACTTC
TRBJ2-1 - TRBV7-6 - CASSLSRSSYNEQFF TGTGCCAGCAGCTTATCGCGAAGCTCCTACAATGAGCAGTTCTTC
TRBJ2-7 - TRBV28 - CASTPPARAYEQYF TGTGCCAGCACCCCTCCGGCCAGGGCATACGAGCAGTACTTC
TRBJ2-5 - TRBV7-9 - CASSLRRWQETQYF TGTGCCAGCAGCTTAAGGAGGTGGCAAGAGACCCAGTACTTC
TRBJ1-2 once TRBV7-2 - CASSLGPGDYGYTF TGTGCCAGCAGCTTAGGACCAGGGGACTATGGCTACACCTTC
TRBJ2-5 - TRBV5-6 TRBD1 CASTTDRGPRETQYF TGTGCCAGCACAACGGACAGGGGGCCACGGGAGACCCAGTACTTC